The rows below give T cell receptor beta chains drawn from one sample of a study of CD8+ T cells in alopecia areata. The table came from immunoSEQ multiplex PCR; TCRdb's copy has only in-frame clones and leaves some out. This sample has a few hundred thousand clones, with around three fifths found just once. The sample was CD4+ T cells sorted from blood, taken at week 4, from a patient treated with tofacitinib. These receptor sequences come from a human donor with alopecia areata. CDR3s include the opening cysteine and the closing phenylalanine or tryptophan. Each record gives: J gene, V gene, D gene, clone size, CDR3 DNA, CDR3 protein. D genes are given only for firm matches. Rows give clone size only sometimes, using once, few, many, or a class for an expanded clone.

J: TRBJ2-2
V: TRBV7-3
D: -
size: many
DNA: TGTGCCAGCAGCACGTCAGCCGGGGAGCTGTTTTTT
CDR3: CASSTSAGELFF

J: TRBJ2-5
V: TRBV2
D: -
size: -
DNA: TGTGCCAGCAGTGACCCACTAACGGGGGAGACCCAGTACTTC
CDR3: CASSDPLTGETQYF

J: TRBJ2-7
V: TRBV29-1
D: -
size: -
DNA: TGCAGCGTTGTTTTCGTGGAGCAGTACTTC
CDR3: CSVVFVEQYF

J: TRBJ2-1
V: TRBV4-3
D: -
size: -
DNA: TGCGCCAGCAGCCAAGATCCTGGCGGGGCAAGAGAGCAGTTCTTC
CDR3: CASSQDPGGAREQFF

J: TRBJ2-7
V: TRBV15
D: TRBD1
size: -
DNA: TGTGCCACCAGCCAACAGGGGGCCTACGAGCAGTACTTC
CDR3: CATSQQGAYEQYF

J: TRBJ2-5
V: TRBV4-3
D: -
size: -
DNA: TGCGCCAGCAGCCAAGTAGGGGGGGAGACCCAGTACTTC
CDR3: CASSQVGGETQYF

J: TRBJ2-2
V: TRBV7-3
D: -
size: few
DNA: TGTGCCAGCAGCCTAAACACCGGGGAGCTGTTTTTT
CDR3: CASSLNTGELFF

J: TRBJ2-5
V: TRBV10-3
D: -
size: few
DNA: TGTGCCATCACCTCCGCGGCCGGGCAGAAAGGTCCCCAGTACTTC
CDR3: CAITSAAGQKGPQYF

J: TRBJ2-3
V: TRBV7-9
D: -
size: -
DNA: TGTGCCCCCGGGGTCGCGGATACGCAGTATTTT
CDR3: CAPGVADTQYF

J: TRBJ1-1
V: TRBV4-3
D: TRBD1
size: -
DNA: TGCGCCAGCAGCGAAGACAGGGGGCAGGACACTGAAGCTTTCTTT
CDR3: CASSEDRGQDTEAFF

J: TRBJ2-3
V: TRBV7-9
D: -
size: few
DNA: TGTGCCAGCAGCTTAGTTCCCCTTGGAGATACGCAGTATTTT
CDR3: CASSLVPLGDTQYF

J: TRBJ2-2
V: TRBV2
D: -
size: -
DNA: TGTGCCAGCAGTGCGACGGGGAACACCGGGGAGCTGTTTTTT
CDR3: CASSATGNTGELFF

J: TRBJ1-2
V: TRBV30
D: TRBD1
size: -
DNA: TGTGCCTGGCGGAGTACAGGGGAGAATGGCTACACCTTC
CDR3: CAWRSTGENGYTF

J: TRBJ2-3
V: TRBV15
D: -
size: -
DNA: TGTGCCACACTTAAGCGGGATACGCAGTATTTT
CDR3: CATLKRDTQYF

J: TRBJ1-1
V: TRBV7-8
D: -
size: once
DNA: TGTGCCAGCAGCCGGACGGCCCACCCGCGGTTGAACACTGAAGCTTTCTTT
CDR3: CASSRTAHPRLNTEAFF

J: TRBJ2-1
V: TRBV29-1
D: TRBD2
size: -
DNA: TGCAGCGCTCTGGGCGGGGGGGCGTCCTACAATGAGCAGTTCTTC
CDR3: CSALGGGASYNEQFF

J: TRBJ2-1
V: TRBV2
D: TRBD1
size: many
DNA: TGTGCCAGCAGTGTCCGACAGGGCCAGTACAATGAGCAGTTCTTC
CDR3: CASSVRQGQYNEQFF

J: TRBJ1-2
V: TRBV2
D: TRBD1
size: -
DNA: TGTGCCAGCAGGCCTGGGACAGGGAACTATGGCTACACCTTC
CDR3: CASRPGTGNYGYTF

J: TRBJ2-1
V: TRBV9
D: -
size: -
DNA: TGTGCAAGTACGAGCGGGTCCTACAATGAGCAGTTCTTC
CDR3: CASTSGSYNEQFF

J: TRBJ2-1
V: TRBV4-3
D: TRBD2
size: -
DNA: TGCGCCAGCAGCCAAGAGACTAGCGGAGGTGAGCAGTTCTTC
CDR3: CASSQETSGGEQFF

J: TRBJ2-1
V: TRBV27
D: -
size: -
DNA: TGTGCCAGCGGGCGCCGGAACAACTACAATGAGCAGTTCTTC
CDR3: CASGRRNNYNEQFF

J: TRBJ2-2
V: TRBV29-1
D: -
size: -
DNA: TGCAGCGTCGGGACACTGAACACCGGGGAGCTGTTTTTT
CDR3: CSVGTLNTGELFF

J: TRBJ2-3
V: TRBV29-1
D: -
size: -
DNA: TGCAGCCCGCTCCTAGGAAGCACCCCAGATACGCAGTATTTT
CDR3: CSPLLGSTPDTQYF